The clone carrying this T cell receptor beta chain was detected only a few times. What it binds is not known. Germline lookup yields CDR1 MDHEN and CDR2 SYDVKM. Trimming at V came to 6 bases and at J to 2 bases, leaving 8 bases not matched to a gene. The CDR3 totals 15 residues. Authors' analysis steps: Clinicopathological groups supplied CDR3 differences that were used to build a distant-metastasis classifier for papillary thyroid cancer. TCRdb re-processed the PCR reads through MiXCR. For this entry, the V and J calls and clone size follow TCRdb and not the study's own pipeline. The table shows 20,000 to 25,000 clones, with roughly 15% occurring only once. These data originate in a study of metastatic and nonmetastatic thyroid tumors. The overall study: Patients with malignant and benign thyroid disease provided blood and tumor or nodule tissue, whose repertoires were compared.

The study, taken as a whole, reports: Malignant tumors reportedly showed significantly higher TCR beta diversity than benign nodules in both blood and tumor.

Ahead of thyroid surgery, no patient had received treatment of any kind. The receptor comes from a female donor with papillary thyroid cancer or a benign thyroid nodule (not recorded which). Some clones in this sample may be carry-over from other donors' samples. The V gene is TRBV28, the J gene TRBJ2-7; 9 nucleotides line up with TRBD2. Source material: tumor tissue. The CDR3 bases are TGTGCCAGCAGCGTCCCTAGCGGGGCTACCTACGAGCAGTACTTC. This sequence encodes CASSVPSGATYEQYF.